This TCR beta chain was recovered during a study of blood T cells in healthy people across ages. About the research overall: Per two T cells, about one barcoded beta molecule was captured through template switching. Study findings and constraints: A strong correlation was seen between TCR beta diversity and naive T cell percentage.

It was with a sample-barcoded 5' primer and a J-beta primer mix that a second PCR of about 6 to 12 cycles was run. All cDNA molecules were each tagged by a template-switch adaptor with 12 random nucleotides. TCRdb analysed the 5' RACE reads with MiXCR anew, one entry per CDR3 protein. The repertoire has about 680,000 distinct CDR3 sequences, approximately 50% of them found once; the top ten carry around 32%. Germline V gene lookup returns CDR1 SGHNT and CDR2 YENEEA. There are 17 residues in the CDR3. With V trimmed by 5 bases and J by 4 bases, 9 bases remained unmatched. Comment on this clonotype: Antigen: not known.

The sequenced material came from blood. The chain is built from TRBV11-3 and TRBJ2-3, with 13 bases aligning to TRBD2. The source is a woman aged 55-75 years in good health. CDR3 bases: TGTGCCAGCAGCGCCCGGACTAGCGGGAGCGAGGCAGATACGCAGTATTTT. It yields the protein CASSARTSGSEADTQYF.